The 27 T cell receptor beta chains reported below all come from one sample, sequenced in a study of vaccination effects on CD4 cells after COVID-19. Their antigens remain unidentified. ViraFEST used viral peptide pools to expand antigen-specific CD4+ T cells before sequencing. With 9 to 11 days of culture completed, CD4+ T cells were isolated. Each participant received a vaccine that was either BNT162b2 or mRNA-1273, given as two doses. Produced via immunoSEQ multiplex PCR; TCRdb's table is partial and in-frame only. The table shows some 69,000 clones, with around two thirds occurring only once. This sample comprised CD4+ T cells from PBMCs cultured with HCoV-229E spike peptides, obtained after COVID-19 vaccination. The receptors derive from a human donor who received a COVID-19 vaccine.

This clone has only a few counts. The rearrangement links TRBV19 to TRBJ2-1; D remains unclear. V lost 6 bases, J lost 7 bases, and 7 bases lay in between. This CDR3 contains 11 residues. The germline gives CDR1 LNHDA, CDR2 SQIVND (reference sequence). This chain's CDR3 is CASRRLNEQFF. The CDR3 nucleotides read TGTGCCAGTAGAAGACTGAATGAGCAGTTCTTC.

The genes are TRBV5-1 and TRBJ2-2, with no clear D. The length of the CDR3 is 15 residues. V was shortened by 0 bases and J by 2 bases, with 8 bases between the two germline ends. From germline, CDR1 is SGHRS and CDR2 YFSETQ. The CDR3 nucleotides are TGCGCCAGCAGCTTGGTCGGCTCAAACACCGGGGAGCTGTTTTTT. It yields the protein CASSLVGSNTGELFF.

The chain uses TRBV5-6 and TRBJ1-2; no clear D. Germline loops: CDR1 SGHDT, CDR2 YYEEEE. The V gene lost 2 bases and the J gene lost 2 bases, with 10 bases spanning the gap. CDR3 length: 14 amino acids. The CDR3 is CASSFPGANYGYTF. CDR3 in DNA: TGTGCCAGCAGCTTTCCTGGCGCAAACTATGGCTACACCTTC.

V is TRBV5-4 and J is TRBJ2-1; TRBD1 matches at 7 bases. The germline V gene encodes CDR1 SGHNT and CDR2 YYREEE (reference sequence). Trimming cost V 5 bases and J 7 bases; bases outside gene matches: 9. The CDR3 length is 14 residues. Here the CDR3 reads CASSSPTGWNEQFF. In nucleotides, the CDR3 is TGTGCCAGCAGTTCCCCGACAGGGTGGAATGAGCAGTTCTTC.

The chain is built from TRBV6-2 or TRBV6-3 and TRBJ2-2; 7 bases fit TRBD1. The V gene end was trimmed by 5 bases and the J gene end by 4 bases; junction bases not matched to a gene: 10. Germline CDR1 MNHEY, CDR2 SVGEGT. The length of the CDR3 is 16 residues. The CDR3 region has the DNA TGTGCCAGCAGTCTTACAGGGGCAGGGTCCACCGGGGAGCTGTTTTTT. Protein: CASSLTGAGSTGELFF.

The V gene is TRBV24-1, the J gene TRBJ2-3; 8 bases are shared with TRBD1. The trim removed 5 bases at V and 6 bases at J, leaving 6 bases unmatched. Germline V gives CDR1 KGHDR, CDR2 SFDVKD. This CDR3 contains 14 residues. The CDR3 protein is CATSARTGFDTQYF. CDR3 nucleotides: TGTGCCACCAGTGCGAGGACAGGGTTTGATACGCAGTATTTT.

The CDR3 region is CASREETQYF. The CDR3 DNA is TGTGCCAGCAGAGAGGAGACCCAGTACTTC. This chain uses TRBV6-5 with TRBJ2-5, with no clear D. The CDR3 has 10 residues. CDR1 is MNHEY, CDR2 SVGAGI, per germline. V gave up 6 bases and J gave up 5 bases, with 4 bases separating them.

This clone has only one observation. The rearrangement joins TRBV6-6 to TRBJ1-4, with D possibly TRBD1 on 5 matching bases. This CDR3 is 15 amino acids long. Germline V gene sequence: CDR1 MNHNY, CDR2 SVGAGI (reference sequence). With 2 bases removed from V and 8 bases from J, the gap between germline ends came to 15 bases. The CDR3 loop reads CASSYRARVDEKLFF. CDR3 sequence (DNA): TGTGCCAGCAGTTACAGGGCCAGGGTTGACGAAAAACTGTTTTTT.

The J gene is TRBJ2-3, the V gene TRBV5-1; D is possibly TRBD1 (5 bases). This CDR3 is built from 14 residues. Trimming took 0 bases from V and 6 from J, leaving 11 bases between them. Per germline, CDR1 SGHRS and CDR2 YFSETQ. The CDR3 nucleotides read TGCGCCAGCAGCTTGGCCAGGGTGGGGGATACGCAGTATTTT. Encoded protein: CASSLARVGDTQYF.

The rearrangement links TRBV29-1 to TRBJ2-5; no reliable D call. This CDR3 is built from 11 residues. V gave up 4 bases and J gave up 5 bases, with 8 bases separating them. Per the germline V gene, CDR1 is SQVTM and CDR2 is ANQGSEA. As DNA, the CDR3 is TGCAGCGTTGGGGTAGGGGAGACCCAGTACTTC. It codes for CSVGVGETQYF. The full variable domain, with the rest looked up from reference TRBV29-1 and TRBJ2-5, is SAVISQKPSRDICQRGTSLTIQCQVDSQVTMMFWYRQQPGQSLTLIATANQGSEATYESGFVIDKFPISRPNLTFSTLTVSNMSPEDSSIYLCSVGVGETQYFGPGTRLLVL.

The V and J genes are TRBV7-6 and TRBJ1-6, with TRBD1 as a possible D gene (6 bases). Trimming removed 3 bases from V and 6 bases from J, with 15 bases in between. Germline V gene data show CDR1 as SGHVS and CDR2 as FNYEAQ. This CDR3 has 16 residues. The chain's CDR3 is CASSFGAGAFNSPLHF. The CDR3 DNA reads TGTGCCAGCAGCTTCGGGGCAGGGGCTTTTAATTCACCCCTCCACTTT.

V and J are TRBV24-1 and TRBJ2-7, with D uncertain. Germline CDR1 is KGHDR and CDR2 is SFDVKD. V shed 1 base and J shed 0 bases, with 9 bases lying between them. The CDR3 is 15 residues long. The CDR3 is CATSDLSPSSYEQYV. CDR3 bases: TGTGCCACCAGTGATTTATCCCCCAGCTCCTACGAGCAGTACGTC.

CDR3 sequence: CASTPSGTVNTEAFF. The CDR3 bases are TGTGCCAGTACTCCCTCCGGGACAGTAAACACTGAAGCTTTCTTT. The chain carries TRBV19 and TRBJ1-1; 7 bases fit TRBD1. Germline CDR1 and CDR2: LNHDA and SQIVND (reference sequence). CDR3 length: 15 amino acids. V was pared by 7 bases and J by 2 bases, with 10 bases of the junction left unmatched.

In this sample, this clone turned up a few times. The V and J genes are TRBV10-3 and TRBJ2-7; D possibly corresponds to TRBD1 (7 bases). Germline lookup yields CDR1 ENHRY and CDR2 SYGVKD. This CDR3 is 13 amino acids long. CDR3 region: CATSPGGPYEQYV. The CDR3 DNA follows: TGTGCCACCAGTCCAGGGGGGCCCTACGAGCAGTACGTC.

A few counts support this clone. The rearrangement joins TRBV2 to TRBJ2-1; the D is unclear. This CDR3 comprises 12 residues. The ends were cut back, 6 bases at V and 7 bases at J, with 10 bases in the middle. Germline lookup yields CDR1 SNHLY and CDR2 FYNNEI. The DNA of the CDR3 is TGTGCCAGCAGAGACCGCCAGAATGAGCAGTTCTTC. Translation gives CASRDRQNEQFF. Variable domain in full (rest from reference TRBV2 and TRBJ2-1): EPEVTQTPSHQVTQMGQEVILRCVPISNHLYFYWYRQILGQKVEFLVSFYNNEISEKSEIFDDQFSVERPDGSNFTLKIRSTKLEDSAMYFCASRDRQNEQFFGPGTRLTVL.

The rearrangement joins TRBV7-8 to TRBJ1-1, with a weak D call TRBD1 (5 bases). Trimming removed 5 bases at V and 7 bases at J, with 17 bases between. The germline CDR1 and CDR2 sequences are SGHVS and FQNEAQ. The CDR3 is 14 amino acids. In nucleotides, the CDR3 is TGTGCCAGCAGCCATCGGCGCACGGGGGGTGAAGCTTTCTTT. It translates to CASSHRRTGGEAFF.

The chain has TRBV7-9 and TRBJ1-1; D possibly corresponds to TRBD1 (6 bases). V dropped 10 bases and J dropped 5 bases, with 17 bases sitting between them. The CDR3 covers 13 residues. Germline V lookup: CDR1 SEHNR, CDR2 FQNEAQ (reference sequence). CDR3 nucleotides: TGTGCCACTACGAGGGGGGATTGGACTGAAGCTTTCTTT. Translated, it gives CATTRGDWTEAFF.

The chain links TRBV2 to TRBJ2-1; D gene unclear. CDR3 length equals 13 residues. Germline V gene sequence: CDR1 SNHLY, CDR2 FYNNEI. V lost 1 base and J 6 bases, leaving 7 bases between the germline ends. Here the CDR3 reads CASSEEGSNEQFF. CDR3 nucleotide sequence: TGTGCCAGCAGTGAAGAGGGTTCCAATGAGCAGTTCTTC.

The genes are TRBV15 and TRBJ2-3, with TRBD2 matching 13 bases. The J segment lost 6 bases and the V segment lost 2 bases, leaving 5 bases of the junction unmatched. Per germline, CDR1 LNHNV and CDR2 YYDKDF (reference sequence). This CDR3 region has 16 residues. CDR3 in amino acids: CATSRRLAGGADTQYF. CDR3 bases: TGTGCCACCAGCAGACGACTAGCGGGGGGCGCGGATACGCAGTATTTT.

The rearrangement links TRBV7-8 to TRBJ2-1, with TRBD2 matching 12 bases. The germline V gene encodes CDR1 SGHVS and CDR2 FQNEAQ. The CDR3 is 16 residues long. The junction had 4 bases not matched to a gene; V was cut back by 6 bases and J by 1 base. CDR3 DNA sequence: TGTGCCAGCAGTCGAGGACTAGCGGGGTCCTACAATGAGCAGTTCTTC. Residues: CASSRGLAGSYNEQFF.

V gene TRBV6-5 combines with J gene TRBJ1-5; D gene uncertain. Germline assignment: CDR1 MNHEY and CDR2 SVGAGI. The CDR3 extends over 15 amino acids. V lost 0 bases to trimming and J lost 2 bases, with 8 bases between them. The CDR3 spells CASSYSMDGNQPQHF. CDR3 DNA sequence: TGTGCCAGCAGTTACTCGATGGACGGCAATCAGCCCCAGCATTTT.

The chain links TRBV18 to TRBJ1-5, with unresolved D. Looked up from germline, CDR1 is KGHSH and CDR2 is LQKENI. Trimming cost V 2 bases and J 3 bases, with 11 bases left between them. This CDR3 has 15 residues. CDR3 nucleotides: TGTGCCAGCTCACCAGGTACCCTCTCCAATCAGCCCCAGCATTTT. The encoded protein is CASSPGTLSNQPQHF.

The V call is TRBV19, the J call TRBJ1-5; D is perhaps TRBD1 (5 bases). In germline, CDR1 is LNHDA, CDR2 SQIVND (reference sequence). V was clipped by 5 bases and J by 5 bases, with 19 bases between them. This CDR3 contains 16 residues. The chain's CDR3 is CASSFAPQGRDQPQHF. The CDR3 DNA reads TGTGCCAGTAGTTTTGCCCCTCAGGGTAGGGATCAGCCCCAGCATTTT.

This clone was seen only a few times. The J gene is TRBJ2-1, the V gene TRBV6-5; the match to TRBD1 covers 10 bases. The CDR3 runs 14 residues. Germline V CDR1 and CDR2: MNHEY, SVGAGI. V shed 6 bases and J 4 bases; nucleotides not matched to a gene: 3. CDR3 loop: CASSRDRGYNEQFF. CDR3 nucleotides: TGTGCCAGCAGCAGGGACAGGGGTTACAATGAGCAGTTCTTC.

The CDR3 region is CASSPENTEAFF. DNA of the CDR3: TGTGCCAGCTCACCTGAAAACACTGAAGCTTTCTTT. V gene TRBV18 combines with J gene TRBJ1-1; D remains ambiguous. This CDR3 is built from 12 residues. In germline, CDR1 is KGHSH, CDR2 LQKENI. Trimming shortened V by 3 bases and J by 2 bases, and 4 bases separated the two germline ends.

The chain carries TRBV7-2 and TRBJ1-5; D is undetermined. Germline CDR1 and CDR2: SGHTA and FQGNSA. V lost 1 base and J 3 bases, leaving 7 bases between the germline ends. The CDR3 loop spans 14 amino acids. In DNA form, the CDR3 reads TGTGCCAGCAGCTTAGGGCAGCTCAATCAGCCCCAGCATTTT. This translates into CASSLGQLNQPQHF.

The CDR3 DNA reads as TGTGCCAGCAGTTTATTGTCTGGGGCCAACGTCCTGACTTTC. It specifies CASSLLSGANVLTF. This chain joins TRBV27 and TRBJ2-6; no reliable D call. The CDR3 loop spans 14 amino acids. The germline V and J ends were trimmed by 1 base and 1 base, with 2 bases remaining between them. Germline V gene data show CDR1 as MNHEY and CDR2 as SMNVEV (reference sequence).